The clone carrying this T cell receptor beta chain was found once. TCRdb fed the 5' RACE reads into MiXCR, producing one record per CDR3 protein. The sample yields fewer than 35,000 distinct CDR3 sequences, around 16% seen once. J was trimmed by 6 bases and V by 2 bases; bases with no gene match: 6. The CDR3 is 15 residues long. CDR1 is LNHNV, CDR2 YYDKDF, per germline (reference sequence). The data were taken from a study of neurological immune-mediated disorders. Noted time point: technical triplicate 3. The chain joins TRBV15 to TRBJ1-1; 10 bases are shared with TRBD1. This clonotype was obtained from a female donor with HTLV-1-associated myelopathy (HAM/TSP). The sample taken for sequencing was CD4+ T cells from blood. CDR3: CATSRNRQGAAEAFF. CDR3 nucleotide sequence: TGTGCCACCAGCAGAAACCGACAGGGGGCCGCTGAAGCTTTCTTT.